The 10 T cell receptor beta chains in this list originate from one sample, sequenced in a study of control samples from healthy donors and cancer patients. Using immunoSEQ multiplex PCR, the repertoire was profiled, and TCRdb retains in-frame clones only, with some absent. The sample contains roughly 20,000 clones, about 80% of which appear only once. The sample consisted of PBMCs. These receptors originate from a man aged 60-69 years with head and neck cancer.

V and J are TRBV27 and TRBJ1-6; 8 bases are shared with TRBD1. From germline, CDR1 is MNHEY and CDR2 SMNVEV (reference sequence). V lost 3 bases to trimming and J lost 6 bases; unmatched junction nucleotides: 10. The CDR3 covers 17 residues. In DNA form, the CDR3 reads TGTGCCAGCAGTTTGACGGCAGGGGGCGCGGGTAATTCACCCCTCCACTTT. Amino acids: CASSLTAGGAGNSPLHF.

The chain employs TRBV11-3 and TRBJ2-1, with D uncertain. The CDR3 has 12 amino acids. The V and J ends lost 6 bases and 9 bases respectively, with 12 bases between them. Germline assignment: CDR1 SGHNT and CDR2 YENEEA. CDR3 bases: TGTGCCAGCAGTGTCCTTTTATTTGAGCAGTTCTTC. Encoded protein: CASSVLLFEQFF.

This clone was counted once. V usage is TRBV18 and J usage is TRBJ1-5, with TRBD1 as a possible D gene (5 bases). The V end lost 2 bases, the J end lost 1 base, and 6 bases lay between the germline ends. Germline V gene sequence: CDR1 KGHSH, CDR2 LQKENI. This CDR3 comprises 14 residues. The CDR3 nucleotides read TGTGCCAGCTCACCAGGGGCGAGCAATCAGCCCCAGCATTTT. Protein product: CASSPGASNQPQHF.

This clone occurred a few times. This rearrangement joins TRBV6-2 or TRBV6-3 to TRBJ2-3; 7 nucleotides align to TRBD1. The junction had 7 bases not matched to a gene; V was cut back by 5 bases and J by 2 bases. The CDR3 has 15 amino acids. CDR1 is MNHEY, CDR2 SVGEGT, per germline. The DNA for the CDR3 is TGTGCCAGCAGTCGCCCGACAGGGCACACAGATACGCAGTATTTT. Amino acid sequence: CASSRPTGHTDTQYF.

V is TRBV19 and J is TRBJ2-6, with D perhaps being TRBD1 or TRBD2 (5 bases each). This CDR3 is built from 16 residues. V was cut by 6 bases and J by 0 bases, with 12 bases left in between. The germline V gene encodes CDR1 LNHDA and CDR2 SQIVND (reference sequence). The CDR3 DNA reads as TGTGCCAGTAGGGCTGGGGACGCCTCTGGGGCCAACGTCCTGACTTTC. It encodes CASRAGDASGANVLTF.

J is TRBJ2-7 and V is TRBV27, with 9 bases matching TRBD2. Germline-derived CDR1 and CDR2 are MNHEY and SMNVEV (reference sequence). Germline trimming cut 3 bases from V and 1 base from J; bases unmatched to any gene: 10. The CDR3 is made up of 17 amino acids. The CDR3 DNA sequence: TGTGCCAGCAGTTTGGTCCCTAGCGGGACAGCATCCTACGAGCAGTACTTC. Its protein is CASSLVPSGTASYEQYF.

The V call is TRBV4-1, the J call TRBJ2-7; the match to TRBD1 covers 10 bases. The CDR3 is made up of 15 amino acids. CDR1 is MGHRA, CDR2 YSYEKL, per germline. In DNA, the CDR3 is TGCCCCCCCAGCCGACCGGGACAGGGGTCCTACGAGCAGTACTTC. It yields the protein CPPSRPGQGSYEQYF.

The rearrangement links TRBV6-5 to TRBJ2-5; 9 bases line up with TRBD2. CDR3 length: 14 amino acids. Trimming at V came to 5 bases and at J to 4 bases, leaving 5 bases not matched to a gene. Germline loops: CDR1 MNHEY, CDR2 SVGAGI. CDR3 sequence: CASSRELAGETQYF. DNA for the CDR3: TGTGCCAGCAGTCGCGAACTAGCGGGAGAGACCCAGTACTTC.

This clone was counted once. This chain uses TRBV15 with TRBJ2-3; TRBD2 agrees at 10 bases. Looked up from germline, CDR1 is LNHNV and CDR2 is YYDKDF (reference sequence). V lost 0 bases and J lost 6; bases outside the gene matches: 18. This CDR3 is 20 amino acids long. CDR3 DNA sequence: TGTGCCACCAGCAGAGAACTAGCGGGGAGTGCAGTACGGAACTGGGATACGCAGTATTTT. Amino acid sequence: CATSRELAGSAVRNWDTQYF.

The CDR3 sequence: CASSLWAEGNQPQHF. As DNA, the CDR3 is TGTGCCAGCAGCTTATGGGCAGAAGGCAATCAGCCCCAGCATTTT. The chain carries TRBV7-2 and TRBJ1-5; D is unresolved. The V and J ends lost 2 bases and 2 bases respectively, with 10 bases between them. This CDR3 is 15 amino acids long. Germline assignment: CDR1 SGHTA and CDR2 FQGNSA.